The clone carrying this T cell receptor beta chain was seen a handful of times. The sample belongs to a study of patients and donors after allogeneic stem cell transplantation. TCRdb independently ran MiXCR on the RT-PCR reads; one entry per CDR3 protein. The repertoire holds fewer than 13,000 distinct CDR3 sequences, with roughly a fifth as singletons. The trim removed 1 base at V and 4 bases at J, leaving 4 bases unmatched. Germline values: CDR1 GTSNPN, CDR2 SVGIG (reference sequence). CDR3 length: 14 residues. Material for sequencing was blood, either unsorted or a sorted T cell fraction (not recorded which). V usage is TRBV30 and J usage is TRBJ1-2; 9 nucleotides agree with TRBD1. This clonotype was sampled from a human donor who was either an allogeneic HSCT recipient or a stem cell or donor lymphocyte infusion donor (not recorded which). It is not recorded whose cells these are; they may come from a transplant donor. CDR3 protein: CAWSDRGRGYGYTF. In DNA, the CDR3 is TGTGCCTGGAGTGACAGGGGGCGAGGCTATGGCTACACCTTC.